Listed below are T cell receptor beta chains from one sample, sequenced in a study of blood T cell repertoires in COVID-19. The repertoire was sequenced with immunoSEQ multiplex PCR; TCRdb's copy has only in-frame clones and lacks some. The profile covers some 360,000 clones, with roughly 86% appearing a single time and 1% taken by the ten largest. Sequencing was carried out using PBMCs or T cells enriched from blood (not recorded which). The receptors were gathered from a woman younger than 45 who had been exposed to COVID-19. Both conserved end residues are trimmed from each CDR3.

v_gene,CDR3aa
TRBV20-1,SASPATYNSPLH
TRBV6-5,ATIPRTGRAGELF
TRBV19,ASSRSGSYEQY
TRBV30,AWSVPSPGTVLAKNIQY
TRBV27,ASSRDRYGYT
TRBV30,AWGGDRVNYGYT
TRBV28,ASTRPQGGQPQH
TRBV29-1,SVGSPRGMETQY
TRBV7-2,ASSLKTGSVTEAF
TRBV14,ASSQARNTEAF
TRBV7-8,ASSLGTNKETQY
TRBV6-5,ASSYRGGSDTEAF
TRBV6-5,ASRSSSYNSPLH
TRBV11-2,ASSFQTATNEKLF
TRBV12-3/TRBV12-4,ASSSPGRGEAF
TRBV5-1,ASSLRLAGTDTQY
TRBV19,ASSITPEVYEQY
TRBV6-5,ASSYSLAGRHEQY
TRBV10-1,ASSEAGPPTDTQY
TRBV21-1,ASRCGGGRDTYEQY
TRBV6-2/TRBV6-3,ASSQTATNEKLF
TRBV18,ASSPSLDGGSRSYNEQF